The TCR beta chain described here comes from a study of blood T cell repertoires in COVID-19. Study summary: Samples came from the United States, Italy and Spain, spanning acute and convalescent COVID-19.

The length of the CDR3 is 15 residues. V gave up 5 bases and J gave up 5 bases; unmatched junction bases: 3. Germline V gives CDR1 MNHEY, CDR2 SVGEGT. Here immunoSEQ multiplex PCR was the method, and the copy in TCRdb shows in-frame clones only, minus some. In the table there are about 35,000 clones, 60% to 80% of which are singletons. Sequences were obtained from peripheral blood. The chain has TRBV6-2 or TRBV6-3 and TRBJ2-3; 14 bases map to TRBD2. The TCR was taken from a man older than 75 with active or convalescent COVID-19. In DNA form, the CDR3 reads TGTGCCAGCAGTAAAGGGACTAGCGGGAGAGATACGCAGTATTTT. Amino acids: CASSKGTSGRDTQYF.